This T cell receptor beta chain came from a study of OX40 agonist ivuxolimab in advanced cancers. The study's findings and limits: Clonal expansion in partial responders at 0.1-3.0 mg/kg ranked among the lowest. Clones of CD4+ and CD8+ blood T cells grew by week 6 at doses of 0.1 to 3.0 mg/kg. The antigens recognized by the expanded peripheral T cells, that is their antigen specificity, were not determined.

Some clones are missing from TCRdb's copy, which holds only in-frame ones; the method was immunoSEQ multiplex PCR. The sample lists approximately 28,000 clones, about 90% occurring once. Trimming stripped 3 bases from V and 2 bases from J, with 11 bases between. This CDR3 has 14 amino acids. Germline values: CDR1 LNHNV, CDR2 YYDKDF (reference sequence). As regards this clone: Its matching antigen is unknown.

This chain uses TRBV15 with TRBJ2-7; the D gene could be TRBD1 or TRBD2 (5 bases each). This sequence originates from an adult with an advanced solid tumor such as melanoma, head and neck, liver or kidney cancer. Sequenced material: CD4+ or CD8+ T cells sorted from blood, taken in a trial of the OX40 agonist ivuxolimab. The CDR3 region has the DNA TGTGCCACCAGCAGTAGGGACCGCCCCTACGAGCAGTACTTC. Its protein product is CATSSRDRPYEQYF. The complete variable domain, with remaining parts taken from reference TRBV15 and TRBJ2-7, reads DAMVIQNPRYQVTQFGKPVTLSCSQTLNHNVMYWYQQKSSQAPKLLFHYYDKDFNNEADTPDNFQSRRPNTSFCFLDIRSPGLGDTAMYLCATSSRDRPYEQYFGPGTRLTVT.